This T cell receptor (beta chain) appears in the sequencing data of a study of T cell changes during pregnancy in multiple sclerosis. The repertoire was sequenced with immunoSEQ multiplex PCR; TCRdb's copy has only in-frame clones and lacks some. The sample lists around 83,000 clones; around nine tenths were seen once. The receptor's source is a female donor with multiple sclerosis, enrolled in a pregnancy study. The sample in question was CD4+ T cells from peripheral blood mononuclear cells, obtained in the second trimester of pregnancy.

CDR3 sequence: CASSSGTSGHYNEQFF. In DNA form, the CDR3 reads TGCGCCAGCAGCTCCGGGACTAGCGGACACTACAATGAGCAGTTCTTC. The chain recombines TRBV5-1 with TRBJ2-1; 11 bases map to TRBD2. The V and J ends lost 3 bases and 3 bases, in that order; junction bases with no gene match: 5. CDR1 SGHRS and CDR2 YFSETQ come from the germline V gene. The CDR3 is 16 amino acids.